This T cell receptor (beta chain) was recorded in a study of cytomegalovirus exposure and HLA in healthy donors. The PCR contained 60 Vbeta and 13 Jbeta primers. The protocol was immunoSEQ multiplex PCR, while the TCRdb copy is restricted to in-frame clones and leaves out a portion. There are about 120,000 clones in the sample, with around 1.6% held by the top ten. The ends were cut back, 0 bases at V and 4 bases at J, with 11 bases in the middle. CDR1 and CDR2 from the germline V gene are SGDLS and YYNGEE. The CDR3 loop spans 14 amino acids. Sequences were obtained from PBMCs. The chain links TRBV9 to TRBJ2-7; TRBD2 is a possible D gene (6 bases). This receptor was taken from a woman aged 40 to 49 in good health and CMV-seropositive. CDR3 sequence (DNA): TGTGCCAGCAGCGTAGGCGCAGGGAGGTACGAGCAGTACTTC. Protein sequence: CASSVGAGRYEQYF. Full variable domain (outside the CDR3, taken from reference TRBV9 and TRBJ2-7): DSGVTQTPKHLITATGQRVTLRCSPRSGDLSVYWYQQSLDQGLQFLIQYYNGEERAKGNILERFSAQQFPDLHSELNLSSLELGDSALYFCASSVGAGRYEQYFGPGTRLTVT.